This T cell receptor beta chain originates from a study of blood T cell repertoires in COVID-19. Background on the study: The United States, Italy and Spain supplied acute and convalescent COVID-19 samples. The cDNA or gDNA used as material had been derived from T cells, B-cell-depleted T cells, or PBMCs.

As handled by the study authors: Estimation of nucleated cell counts was performed using reference gene primer amplification. TCRdb's copy holds only in-frame clones and misses some; the assay was immunoSEQ multiplex PCR. V, J and clone size derive from that table, while D and trimming were established from the DNA sequence. Of some 120,000 clones in the sample, about 80% are singletons; the top ten hold 7.5%. Looked up from germline, CDR1 is SGHTA and CDR2 is FQGNSA. V gave up 1 base and J gave up 4 bases, with 5 bases separating them. CDR3 length: 13 amino acids. The chain carries TRBV7-2 and TRBJ1-5; D unclear. Input material: peripheral blood. The sequence was collected from an older man with active or convalescent COVID-19. This CDR3 reads CASSLDRNQPQHF. Here the CDR3 DNA reads TGTGCCAGCAGCTTAGACCGGAATCAGCCCCAGCATTTT.